The 11 T cell receptor beta chains given below trace back to one sample, sequenced in a study of T cell responses to AZD1222 COVID-19 vaccine. Clones were sequenced by immunoSEQ multiplex PCR, and TCRdb holds only the in-frame ones, with some missing. The sample consists of about 90,000 clones, around nine tenths of them appearing once. The sample consisted of peripheral blood, taken on day 0 of MenACWY control vaccination. These receptor sequences come from an adult in good health.

This chain links TRBV13 with TRBJ1-6, with unresolved D. The V gene's germline CDR1 is PRHDT and CDR2 FYEKMQ (reference sequence). V lost 2 bases and J 7 bases, leaving 9 bases between the germline ends. The CDR3 spans 14 residues. The DNA of the CDR3 is TGTGCCAGCAGCTTAAGTTATCCCAATTCACCCCTCCACTTT. Translating gives CASSLSYPNSPLHF.

The chain combines TRBV24-1 with TRBJ1-6, with 12 bases fitting TRBD1. V shed 6 bases and J 5 bases; nucleotides not matched to a gene: 13. The CDR3 covers 19 residues. Germline loops: CDR1 KGHDR, CDR2 SFDVKD. The chain's CDR3 is CATSTRDRGRGGNNSPLHF. DNA of the CDR3: TGTGCCACCAGTACCCGGGACAGGGGGCGCGGGGGTAATAATTCACCCCTCCACTTT.

The rearrangement joins TRBV5-6 to TRBJ1-1, with 7 bases aligning to TRBD1. The junction had 5 bases not matched to a gene; V was cut back by 4 bases and J by 2 bases. Germline V gives CDR1 SGHDT, CDR2 YYEEEE. This CDR3 comprises 14 residues. CDR3: CASSMGQPNTEAFF. Written as DNA, the CDR3 is TGTGCCAGCAGCATGGGACAGCCCAACACTGAAGCTTTCTTT.

The genes are TRBV5-1 and TRBJ2-1; TRBD2 agrees at 7 bases. The CDR3 covers 16 residues. V trimming: 0 bases; J trimming: 9 bases; junction bases outside the gene matches: 12. Germline V gene lookup returns CDR1 SGHRS and CDR2 YFSETQ. CDR3 sequence (DNA): TGCGCCAGCAGCTTGGCCCCTGGGGAGGGCCTGGCTGAGCAGTTCTTC. It yields the protein CASSLAPGEGLAEQFF.

The chain recombines TRBV11-2 with TRBJ2-3; 8 bases match TRBD2. The CDR3 runs to 15 residues. The ends lost 5 bases at V and 1 base at J; junction bases unmatched: 5. In germline, CDR1 is SGHAT, CDR2 FQNNGV. CDR3 DNA sequence: TGTGCCAGCAGCATGACTAGCGAGGGCACAGATACGCAGTATTTT. Translated: CASSMTSEGTDTQYF.

The genes are TRBV5-5 and TRBJ2-5; D is unclear. Germline assignment: CDR1 SGHKS and CDR2 YYEKEE (reference sequence). The CDR3 runs 11 residues. The germline V and J ends were trimmed by 4 bases and 5 bases, with 6 bases remaining between them. CDR3 coding DNA: TGTGCCAGCAGCCTCTTTGAGACCCAGTACTTC. Its translation is CASSLFETQYF.

This rearrangement joins TRBV7-9 to TRBJ2-7; TRBD1 is a possible D gene (5 bases). Germline V lookup: CDR1 SEHNR, CDR2 FQNEAQ (reference sequence). The CDR3 length is 14 residues. V lost 5 bases and J 2 bases, leaving 13 bases between the germline ends. CDR3 amino acids: CASSPAVRAYEQYF. The CDR3 DNA is TGTGCCAGCAGCCCGGCGGTCAGGGCCTACGAGCAGTACTTC.

The chain couples TRBV2 to TRBJ2-5, with 9 bases identical to TRBD2. The CDR3 has 16 amino acids. V lost 4 bases and J lost 4; bases outside the gene matches: 10. The germline CDR1 and CDR2 sequences are SNHLY and FYNNEI. The CDR3 DNA is TGTGCCAGCAGTGGTGGGAGCGGGGGGTTCGGAGAGACCCAGTACTTC. It yields the protein CASSGGSGGFGETQYF.

The V and J genes are TRBV10-3 and TRBJ2-7; 11 bases are a match to TRBD2. Germline values: CDR1 ENHRY, CDR2 SYGVKD. V lost 11 bases to trimming and J lost 4 bases; unmatched junction nucleotides: 7. The CDR3 has 13 residues. CDR3: CAATSGIQYEQYF. CDR3 DNA: TGTGCCGCGACTAGCGGGATTCAATACGAGCAGTACTTC.

CDR3 sequence: CASSVSRESDTQYF. CDR3 nucleotide sequence: TGTGCCAGTAGTGTCTCGCGGGAGTCAGATACGCAGTATTTT. The rearrangement uses TRBV19 and TRBJ2-3; 7 bases map to TRBD2. Trimming at V came to 5 bases and at J to 4 bases, leaving 6 bases not matched to a gene. The germline gives CDR1 LNHDA, CDR2 SQIVND (reference sequence). The CDR3 spans 14 residues.

This clone was seen only once. The chain combines TRBV18 with TRBJ1-3, with D possibly TRBD1 on 6 matching bases. V dropped 6 bases and J dropped 0 bases, with 12 bases sitting between them. Germline CDR1 reads KGHSH; CDR2 reads LQKENI. This CDR3 is built from 15 residues. The chain's CDR3 is CASSDGQSSGNTIYF. As DNA, the CDR3 is TGTGCCAGCTCGGACGGACAGAGCTCTGGAAACACCATATATTTT. Filled out from reference TRBV18 and TRBJ1-3, the complete variable domain reads NAGVMQNPRHLVRRRGQEARLRCSPMKGHSHVYWYRQLPEEGLKFMVYLQKENIIDESGMPKERFSAEFPKEGPSILRIQQVVRGDSAAYFCASSDGQSSGNTIYFGEGSWLTVV.